The next 5 T cell receptor beta chains were all read from a single sample in a study of control samples from healthy donors and cancer patients. Assay: immunoSEQ multiplex PCR; the TCRdb copy retains only in-frame clones and omits some. The sample consists of roughly 190,000 clones, around 90% of them appearing once. Sample: blood. The receptors were sampled from a man under 40 in good health.

This chain uses TRBV13 with TRBJ2-1, with D hard to call. The CDR3 spans 12 residues. Germline lookup yields CDR1 PRHDT and CDR2 FYEKMQ (reference sequence). Trimming removed 5 bases from V and 6 bases from J, with 8 bases in between. The CDR3 nucleotides are TGTGCCAGCAGCGGGAAGACCAATGAGCAGTTCTTC. Translation: CASSGKTNEQFF.

The chain is built from TRBV4-2 and TRBJ2-2; a weak D match, TRBD2 (5 bases). This CDR3 is built from 15 residues. V lost 3 bases to trimming and J lost 0 bases, with 8 bases between them. CDR1 LGHNA and CDR2 YNFKEQ come from the germline V gene. Written as DNA, the CDR3 is TGTGCCAGCAGCCAGGCCGGGGCGAACACCGGGGAGCTGTTTTTT. Its translation: CASSQAGANTGELFF.

The chain links TRBV14 to TRBJ1-1; D gene uncertain. The V gene lost 1 base and the J gene lost 7 bases, with 10 bases spanning the gap. This CDR3 has 13 residues. Germline CDR1 SGHDN, CDR2 FVKESK. The CDR3 loop is CASSQANRVEAFF. The CDR3, as DNA: TGTGCCAGCAGCCAAGCGAACCGGGTTGAAGCTTTCTTT.

This clone occurred a few times. This sequence joins TRBV20-1 and TRBJ2-7; D is possibly TRBD2 (5 bases). Trimming stripped 3 bases from V and 0 bases from J, with 6 bases between. Germline CDR1 DFQATT, CDR2 SNEGSKA (reference sequence). The CDR3 has 12 residues. The CDR3 reads CSASSASYEQYF. The CDR3 nucleotides read TGCAGTGCTAGTAGCGCCTCCTACGAGCAGTACTTC.

The chain employs TRBV6-5 and TRBJ1-1; weak D call: TRBD1 (5 bases). The V end lost 8 bases, the J end lost 3 bases, and 19 bases lay between the germline ends. The CDR3 extends over 15 amino acids. The germline V gene encodes CDR1 MNHEY and CDR2 SVGAGI. In DNA form, the CDR3 reads TGTGCCAGCCCTTGGGAGGGGATGGGTGACACTGAAGCTTTCTTT. As protein: CASPWEGMGDTEAFF.